Shown below are 8 T cell receptor beta chains from a single sample sequenced in a study of response to subunit inactivated influenza vaccine. MiXCR was run by TCRdb on the RT-PCR reads, yielding one entry per CDR3 protein. The top ten hold about 12% of the sample, which has fewer than 650,000 distinct CDR3 sequences, around 13% seen once. This material consisted of PBMCs from blood, taken roughly 47 days after vaccination. Receptor source: a man in his forties or fifties who received an inactivated influenza vaccine.

This clonotype was recorded at least ten times. The rearrangement joins TRBV6-5 to TRBJ2-1; D is ambiguous. V shed 3 bases and J shed 9 bases, with 12 bases lying between them. The CDR3 spans 13 residues. Germline V gene data show CDR1 as MNHEY and CDR2 as SVGAGI. CDR3 in amino acids: CASSYRIGGEQFF. The CDR3 DNA is TGTGCCAGCAGTTATCGTATCGGCGGTGAGCAGTTCTTC.

This clonotype was seen only a few times. The chain combines TRBV27 with TRBJ2-3; D ambiguous. V shed 2 bases and J shed 0 bases, with 6 bases lying between them. This CDR3 comprises 14 residues. From germline, CDR1 is MNHEY and CDR2 SMNVEV (reference sequence). In DNA form, the CDR3 reads TGTGCCAGCAGTTTAGTATATAGCACAGATACGCAGTATTTT. This sequence encodes CASSLVYSTDTQYF.

J is TRBJ2-5 and V is TRBV5-1, with D tentatively TRBD1 or TRBD2 (5 bases each). Germline V lookup: CDR1 SGHRS, CDR2 YFSETQ. V was shortened by 4 bases and J by 1 base, with 14 bases between the two germline ends. This CDR3 spans 15 amino acids. The CDR3 nucleotides are TGCGCCAGCAGCCCTCTGGGGGTGGCCCAAGAGACCCAGTACTTC. Protein sequence: CASSPLGVAQETQYF.

This clonotype was counted at least ten times. The CDR3 loop is CASSLGQGLEQYF. CDR3 DNA sequence: TGTGCCAGCAGTTTGGGTCAGGGCCTCGAGCAGTACTTC. The V call is TRBV12-3 or TRBV12-4, the J call TRBJ2-7, with D perhaps TRBD1 (5 bases). V lost 3 bases to trimming and J lost 6 bases, with 12 bases between them. The CDR3 is 13 amino acids.

The gene calls are TRBV20-1 and TRBJ2-1; tentative D call: TRBD2 (6 bases). Between the trimmed V and J ends, which lost 6 bases and 4 bases, there was a span of 22 bases. The V gene's germline CDR1 is DFQATT and CDR2 SNEGSKA (reference sequence). The CDR3 covers 16 residues. CDR3: CSAHTLGLALYNEQFF. The CDR3 nucleotides are TGCAGTGCGCACACATTGGGCCTAGCGCTTTACAATGAGCAGTTCTTC.

This clonotype turned up a few times. J is TRBJ2-3 and V is TRBV24-1; 11 bases align to TRBD2. Unmatched junction bases numbered 12, after V lost 9 bases and J lost 2 bases. The CDR3 consists of 17 residues. Germline lookup yields CDR1 KGHDR and CDR2 SFDVKD. CDR3 loop: CATLKGLADLATDTQYF. The CDR3 DNA sequence: TGTGCCACCTTGAAGGGACTAGCGGACCTTGCCACAGATACGCAGTATTTT.

Remarks on this clonotype: This could be a read error, since a much larger clone is one nucleotide away. This chain joins TRBV15 and TRBJ2-7; no clear D gene. Between the trimmed V and J ends, which lost 0 bases and 6 bases, there was a span of 9 bases. This CDR3 has 13 amino acids. The germline V gene has CDR1 LNHNV and CDR2 YYDKDF (reference sequence). In DNA, the CDR3 is TGTGCCACCAGCAGAGACCCGACATCCGAGCAGTACTTC. This sequence encodes CATSRDPTSEQYF.

This clonotype has a handful of counts. The chain couples TRBV11-2 to TRBJ2-1, with a weak D call TRBD1 (5 bases). Germline-derived CDR1 and CDR2 are SGHAT and FQNNGV. The CDR3 is 14 amino acids. V was trimmed by 3 bases and J by 4 bases, leaving 10 bases between them. The CDR3 coding sequence is TGTGCCAGCAGCTTCAGGGCGGATTACAATGAGCAGTTCTTC. Protein: CASSFRADYNEQFF. The full variable domain, its missing parts supplied by reference TRBV11-2 and TRBJ2-1, is EAGVAQSPRYKIIEKRQSVAFWCNPISGHATLYWYQQILGQGPKLLIQFQNNGVVDDSQLPKDRFSAERLKGVDSTLKIQPAKLEDSAVYLCASSFRADYNEQFFGPGTRLTVL.